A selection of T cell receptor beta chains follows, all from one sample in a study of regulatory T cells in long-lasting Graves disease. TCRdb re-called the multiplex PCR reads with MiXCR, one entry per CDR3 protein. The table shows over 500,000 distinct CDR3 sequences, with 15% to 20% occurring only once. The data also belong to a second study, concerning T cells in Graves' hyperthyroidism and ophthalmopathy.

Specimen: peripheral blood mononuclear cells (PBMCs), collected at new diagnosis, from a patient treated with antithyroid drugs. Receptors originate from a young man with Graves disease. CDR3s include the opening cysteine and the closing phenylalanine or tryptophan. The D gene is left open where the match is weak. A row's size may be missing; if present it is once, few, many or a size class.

CAWSQTADSNQPQHF | . | TRBJ1-5 | TRBV30 | .
CASSQEDGRASWEQFF | TRBD2 | TRBJ2-1 | TRBV4-1 | .
CASSSQIPSSYNEQFF | . | TRBJ2-1 | TRBV7-9 | many
CASSLGLENEQFF | TRBD2 | TRBJ2-1 | TRBV7-7 | .
CSVRLGTGEPGELFF | TRBD1 | TRBJ2-2 | TRBV29-1 | few
CASSAPGYGANVLTF | . | TRBJ2-6 | TRBV6-2/TRBV6-3 | few
CASSLLRGRSSGANVLTF | . | TRBJ2-6 | TRBV28 | many
CASSFLPRASGTYEQFF | TRBD2 | TRBJ2-1 | TRBV11-2 | many
CASSESILAWNEQFF | . | TRBJ2-1 | TRBV10-1 | few
CASSQSSRGPSEQYF | . | TRBJ2-7 | TRBV4-1 | many
CAWSEGNYGYTF | . | TRBJ1-2 | TRBV30 | many
CASSGIGGTTEAFF | . | TRBJ1-1 | TRBV6-1 | few
CSARPISGENTQYF | TRBD2 | TRBJ2-3 | TRBV20-1 | many
CASSLFLAGYNEQFF | TRBD2 | TRBJ2-1 | TRBV27 | many
CSANGASGATGELFF | TRBD2 | TRBJ2-2 | TRBV20-1 | many
CASSLSGPAEQYF | . | TRBJ2-7 | TRBV28 | few
CASSRGTGAEANYGYTF | TRBD1 | TRBJ1-2 | TRBV4-1 | .
CASSYGGVETQYF | TRBD2 | TRBJ2-5 | TRBV6-5 | many
CAWSAKRGRERADTQYF | . | TRBJ2-3 | TRBV30 | many
CASSWTGTRETQYF | TRBD1 | TRBJ2-5 | TRBV5-6 | few
CASSLQGGGYEQYF | . | TRBJ2-7 | TRBV7-6 | many
CASSSRTITYNEQFF | . | TRBJ2-1 | TRBV7-8 | .
CARPSGTALNTEAFF | TRBD1 | TRBJ1-1 | TRBV2 | many
CASSSGVRRTDTQYF | . | TRBJ2-3 | TRBV7-9 | few
CSATQTSGRLNEQFF | TRBD2 | TRBJ2-1 | TRBV20-1 | many
CASSDQRPRTEAFF | . | TRBJ1-1 | TRBV6-1 | many
CASSLPGRLLEQYF | . | TRBJ2-7 | TRBV28 | many
CASSRDPLYEQYF | . | TRBJ2-7 | TRBV3-1 | .
CASSRQGARTGELFF | TRBD1 | TRBJ2-2 | TRBV28 | many